Following are 23 T cell receptor beta chains from one sample sequenced in a study of blood T cell repertoires in COVID-19. TCRdb's table, derived via immunoSEQ multiplex PCR, lists solely in-frame clones and lacks some. The data hold roughly 160,000 clones, with 65% to 90% observed a single time. Input material: peripheral blood. Receptors were obtained from a man in his 60s with acute or convalescent COVID-19.

The rearrangement joins TRBV15 to TRBJ2-3, with 14 positions matching TRBD2. This CDR3 is 19 amino acids long. The junction had 13 bases not matched to a gene; V was cut back by 4 bases and J by 4 bases. Germline CDR1 is LNHNV and CDR2 is YYDKDF (reference sequence). The CDR3, as DNA: TGTGCCACCAGCAAACCCCCTGGACTAGCGGGAGGTGTGGCAGATACGCAGTATTTT. Translation: CATSKPPGLAGGVADTQYF.

A single count supports this clone. The chain links TRBV10-2 to TRBJ1-5; D gene uncertain. CDR3 length equals 15 residues. Trimming stripped 0 bases from V and 6 bases from J, with 12 bases between. The germline gives CDR1 WSHSY, CDR2 SAAADI. This CDR3 reads CASSESSGTGQPQHF. The CDR3 DNA sequence: TGCGCCAGCAGTGAGTCCTCGGGAACCGGTCAGCCCCAGCATTTT.

This chain connects TRBV27 to TRBJ1-3; D unclear. The V and J ends lost 2 bases and 2 bases respectively, with 7 bases between them. The germline V gene has CDR1 MNHEY and CDR2 SMNVEV (reference sequence). The CDR3 spans 14 residues. CDR3 coding DNA: TGTGCCAGCAGTTTAGGAGGACCTGGAAACACCATATATTTT. Its protein product is CASSLGGPGNTIYF.

This clone is medium-sized within its sample. The chain recombines TRBV10-2 with TRBJ1-2; TRBD1 aligns across 8 bases. The CDR3 covers 15 residues. V shed 3 bases, J shed 4 bases, and the junction held 7 bases outside the gene matches. Germline CDR1 reads WSHSY; CDR2 reads SAAADI. The CDR3 nucleotides read TGCGCCAGCAGTGACGGACAGGGCCGAACCTATGGCTACACCTTC. Its translation is CASSDGQGRTYGYTF.

V is TRBV11-2 and J is TRBJ1-4, with a weak D call TRBD1 (5 bases). This CDR3 comprises 14 residues. V lost 11 bases and J 2 bases, leaving 15 bases between the germline ends. The germline V gene has CDR1 SGHAT and CDR2 FQNNGV. The CDR3 DNA reads TGTGCCCAGTGCGGGGCTGGGACTAATGAAAAACTGTTTTTT. Protein: CAQCGAGTNEKLFF.

The chain uses TRBV2 and TRBJ1-2; D is ambiguous. Germline V lookup: CDR1 SNHLY, CDR2 FYNNEI. V shed 1 base and J shed 7 bases, with 13 bases lying between them. The CDR3 runs 14 residues. The CDR3 region has the DNA TGTGCCAGCAGTGAAGGTCCCGCGGTTGGTGGCTACACCTTC. This codes for CASSEGPAVGGYTF.

The rearrangement joins TRBV2 to TRBJ2-3, with D unresolved. V lost 6 bases and J lost 6, with 13 bases in between. The CDR3 runs to 13 residues. Germline V gene data show CDR1 as SNHLY and CDR2 as FYNNEI. The chain's CDR3 is CASRTAGGDTQYF. The CDR3 DNA is TGTGCCAGCAGGACGGCAGGTGGCGATACGCAGTATTTT.

This clone was seen only once. The V call is TRBV6-5, the J call TRBJ1-1, with D perhaps TRBD1 (6 bases). This CDR3 has 13 amino acids. Trimming removed 6 bases from V and 6 bases from J, with 14 bases in between. Germline V gives CDR1 MNHEY, CDR2 SVGAGI. CDR3 nucleotides: TGTGCCAGCAGCAAAAGGGGGGGGGCTGAAGCTTTCTTT. This codes for CASSKRGGAEAFF.

J is TRBJ2-1 and V is TRBV4-2; 7 bases fit TRBD2. The germline CDR1 and CDR2 sequences are LGHNA and YNFKEQ. V trimming: 7 bases; J trimming: 4 bases; junction bases outside the gene matches: 10. This CDR3 has 15 residues. The chain's CDR3 is CASTPRASGYNEQFF. The CDR3 DNA sequence: TGTGCCAGCACCCCCCGGGCTAGCGGATACAATGAGCAGTTCTTC.

The V call is TRBV2, the J call TRBJ1-1; TRBD1 aligns across 9 bases. Germline assignment: CDR1 SNHLY and CDR2 FYNNEI. V shed 3 bases, J shed 1 base, and the junction held 15 bases outside the gene matches. This CDR3 has 19 residues. The CDR3 loop reads CASSDGFSGQGSGNTEAFF. DNA for the CDR3: TGTGCCAGCAGTGACGGTTTTTCGGGACAGGGCTCGGGGAACACTGAAGCTTTCTTT.

The chain has TRBV27 and TRBJ2-1; D is possibly TRBD1 (6 bases). Germline assignment: CDR1 MNHEY and CDR2 SMNVEV (reference sequence). CDR3 length equals 15 residues. The V end lost 4 bases, the J end lost 8 bases, and 18 bases lay between the germline ends. The CDR3 reads CASSSGQLKGDEQFF. DNA for the CDR3: TGTGCCAGCAGTTCCGGACAGCTTAAAGGCGATGAGCAGTTCTTC.

The chain's CDR3 is CASSRGGGYTF. CDR3 DNA: TGTGCCAGCAGTCGAGGCGGAGGCTACACCTTC. V usage is TRBV3-1 (or the pseudogene TRBV3-2) and J usage is TRBJ1-2, with no clear D. Germline V gene sequence: CDR1 LGHDT, CDR2 YNNKEL (reference sequence). V lost 6 bases and J lost 8, with 10 bases in between. The CDR3 length is 11 residues.

This clone was recorded only once. This chain uses TRBV5-6 with TRBJ2-3; TRBD2 agrees at 9 bases. Trimming at V came to 0 bases and at J to 0 bases, leaving 5 bases not matched to a gene. CDR1 SGHDT and CDR2 YYEEEE come from the germline V gene. The CDR3 is 17 amino acids. CDR3 amino acids: CASSLAVSGRSTDTQYF. CDR3 DNA sequence: TGTGCCAGCAGCTTGGCCGTAAGCGGGAGGAGCACAGATACGCAGTATTTT. The entire variable domain, with the rest obtained from reference TRBV5-6 and TRBJ2-3, is as follows: DAGVTQSPTHLIKTRGQQVTLRCSPKSGHDTVSWYQQALGQGPQFIFQYYEEEERQRGNFPDRFSGHQFPNYSSELNVNALLLGDSALYLCASSLAVSGRSTDTQYFGPGTRLTVL.

The CDR3 DNA reads as TGTGCCAGCAGCTTACAGGGTTCGCGGAGGGTTGGCAATGAGCAGTTCTTC. Translated: CASSLQGSRRVGNEQFF. The V gene is TRBV7-3, the J gene TRBJ2-1; a weak D match, TRBD2 (6 bases). Trimming removed 2 bases from V and 6 bases from J, with 20 bases in between. Per the germline V gene, CDR1 is SGHTA and CDR2 is FQGTGA. The CDR3 extends over 17 amino acids.

The genes are TRBV5-1 and TRBJ2-2; D may be TRBD2 (6 bases). The CDR3 length is 16 residues. V lost 1 base and J 1 base, leaving 11 bases between the germline ends. CDR1 SGHRS and CDR2 YFSETQ come from the germline V gene. CDR3 in DNA: TGCGCCAGCAGCTTGTTGACAGCGGGGAACACCGGGGAGCTGTTTTTT. This translates into CASSLLTAGNTGELFF.

The chain is built from TRBV4-1 and TRBJ2-3; D gene uncertain. Germline V gene data show CDR1 as MGHRA and CDR2 as YSYEKL. The length of the CDR3 is 17 residues. V was shortened by 2 bases and J by 2 bases, with 17 bases between the two germline ends. CDR3 loop: CASSQRTGGTITDTQYF. Written as DNA, the CDR3 is TGCGCCAGCAGCCAACGAACTGGCGGAACAATCACAGATACGCAGTATTTT.

V usage is TRBV3-1 (or the pseudogene TRBV3-2) and J usage is TRBJ1-6, with unresolved D. CDR1 is LGHDT and CDR2 is YNNKEL in the germline V gene (reference sequence). This CDR3 spans 14 amino acids. Between the trimmed V and J ends, which lost 4 bases and 8 bases, there was a span of 12 bases. The CDR3 loop is CASSRIRLDSPLHF. The CDR3 nucleotides read TGTGCCAGCAGCCGGATCAGGTTAGATTCACCCCTCCACTTT.

V usage is TRBV18 and J usage is TRBJ1-1, with 7 bases fitting TRBD1. There are 11 residues in the CDR3. Trimming took 2 bases from V and 11 from J; bases not matched to a gene: 2. Germline V gene data show CDR1 as KGHSH and CDR2 as LQKENI. The CDR3 sequence is CASSPDRAAFF. The DNA of the CDR3 is TGTGCCAGCTCACCAGACAGGGCGGCTTTCTTT.

The J gene is TRBJ1-6, the V gene TRBV9, with D hard to call. The germline CDR1 and CDR2 sequences are SGDLS and YYNGEE. The V end lost 7 bases, the J end lost 7 bases, and 12 bases lay between the germline ends. The CDR3 has 13 residues. Here the CDR3 reads CASSNTGNSPLHF. The CDR3 DNA sequence: TGTGCCAGCTCTAACACGGGGAATTCACCCCTCCACTTT. The full variable domain, in which reference TRBV9 and TRBJ1-6 provide the parts outside the CDR3, is DSGVTQTPKHLITATGQRVTLRCSPRSGDLSVYWYQQSLDQGLQFLIQYYNGEERAKGNILERFSAQQFPDLHSELNLSSLELGDSALYFCASSNTGNSPLHFGNGTRLTVT.

The chain combines TRBV5-1 with TRBJ2-7; 10 nucleotides match TRBD1. The CDR3 extends over 16 amino acids. Trimming at V came to 0 bases and at J to 3 bases, leaving 6 bases not matched to a gene. The germline gives CDR1 SGHRS, CDR2 YFSETQ. CDR3 DNA sequence: TGCGCCAGCAGCTTGGGCCGGGACAGGGGAGTCTACGAGCAGTACTTC. Protein product: CASSLGRDRGVYEQYF.

V usage is TRBV18 and J usage is TRBJ1-2; D is perhaps TRBD1 (5 bases). The CDR3 totals 14 residues. Trimming removed 3 bases at V and 9 bases at J, with 17 bases between. CDR1 is KGHSH and CDR2 is LQKENI in the germline V gene. CDR3 coding DNA: TGTGCCAGCTCACCCTCCGGGTTCCCAGGGAGCTACACCTTC. Translation: CASSPSGFPGSYTF.

The chain uses TRBV5-1 and TRBJ2-5; 9 bases are a match to TRBD1. With 2 bases clipped from V and 2 bases from J, the junction kept 7 bases outside the gene matches. The CDR3 runs 16 residues. Germline loops: CDR1 SGHRS, CDR2 YFSETQ. CDR3 in DNA: TGCGCCAGCAGCTTACCGACAGGGGGGATTCAAGAGACCCAGTACTTC. Its protein product is CASSLPTGGIQETQYF.

V and J are TRBV19 and TRBJ1-2; 9 bases fit TRBD1. This CDR3 has 16 amino acids. The germline gives CDR1 LNHDA, CDR2 SQIVND (reference sequence). V trimming: 4 bases; J trimming: 0 bases; junction bases outside the gene matches: 6. The CDR3 DNA reads TGTGCCAGTAGTAAGCGACAGGGGGATACTAACTATGGCTACACCTTC. This sequence encodes CASSKRQGDTNYGYTF.